This T cell receptor beta chain was sequenced during a study of vaccination and CD4 T cells after COVID-19. Study-level background: Investigators stimulated cells with overlapping spike peptides drawn from SARS-CoV-2, HCoV-NL63, HCoV-OC43 and HCoV-229E.

Treatment here: roughly 10-day PBMC culture with coronavirus spike peptide pools or control peptides (ViraFEST assay). During the years 2011-2018, before the COVID-19 pandemic, the unexposed donor's CD4+ T cells were collected. Culture conditions combined 1.5 million to 2.5 million PBMCs per well with 9.5 to 10 IU/ml IL-2 and about 9.8 ug/ml peptide pools. Unexposed-donor CD4+ T cells were probed with SARS-CoV-2 S/N and four cold-coronavirus spikes, cells permitting. Germline lookup yields CDR1 KGHDR and CDR2 SFDVKD. Trimming removed 5 bases from V and 4 bases from J, with 10 bases in between. This CDR3 is 13 amino acids long. CD4+ T cells that had been cultured provided DNA sequenced with the Oncomine TCR Beta short-read assay. Extraction of genomic DNA was performed on cultured CD4+ T cells. Each CDR3 protein gets one entry after TCRdb re-called the PCR reads with MiXCR. The data hold several thousand distinct CDR3 sequences, with around 34% observed a single time.

This clonotype was observed a few times. The antigen is not known. The TCR sequence derives from a human donor in good health. Sequencing was done on a sample of CD4+ T cells from blood, cultured in vitro. The genes are TRBV24-1 and TRBJ2-5; tentatively, D is TRBD1 or TRBD2 (5 bases each). The CDR3 spells CATSAAGTETQYF. In DNA form, the CDR3 reads TGTGCCACCAGTGCCGCAGGGACAGAGACCCAGTACTTC.